Each of the 11 T cell receptor beta chains below was sequenced from the same sample in a study of metastatic and nonmetastatic thyroid tumors. TCRdb reanalyzed the PCR reads with MiXCR. The table has 25,000 to 35,000 clones, 25% to 30% seen once. No treatment of any kind had been given to any patient before thyroid surgery. The specimen sequenced was blood. The receptor set was obtained from a female donor with papillary thyroid cancer or a benign thyroid nodule (not recorded which). Some clones in this sample may be carry-over from other donors' samples.

This clone has a handful of counts. The rearrangement links TRBV12-3 or TRBV12-4 to TRBJ1-4; D is uncertain. The CDR3 runs 12 residues. The ends were cut back, 4 bases at V and 5 bases at J, with 5 bases in the middle. This CDR3 is CASSSVNEKLFF. In DNA form, the CDR3 reads TGTGCCAGCAGTTCAGTAAATGAAAAACTGTTTTTT.

This clone was counted a few times. J is TRBJ2-7 and V is TRBV2, with 11 bases identical to TRBD1. CDR3 length: 13 residues. Germline V gene sequence: CDR1 SNHLY, CDR2 FYNNEI. V lost 9 bases to trimming and J lost 3 bases; unmatched junction nucleotides: 4. The CDR3, as DNA: TGTGCCAGTTCCGGGACAGGGGGCTACGAGCAGTACTTC. Amino acid sequence: CASSGTGGYEQYF. The full variable domain, completed using reference TRBV2 and TRBJ2-7, is EPEVTQTPSHQVTQMGQEVILRCVPISNHLYFYWYRQILGQKVEFLVSFYNNEISEKSEIFDDQFSVERPDGSNFTLKIRSTKLEDSAMYFCASSGTGGYEQYFGPGTRLTVT.

The rearrangement links TRBV30 to TRBJ1-6; weak D call: TRBD1 (6 bases). From germline, CDR1 is GTSNPN and CDR2 SVGIG (reference sequence). The V end lost 1 base, the J end lost 8 bases, and 9 bases lay between the germline ends. The CDR3 has 13 amino acids. CDR3: CAWSADSYSPLHF. CDR3 DNA sequence: TGTGCCTGGAGTGCGGACAGTTATTCACCCCTCCACTTT. Full variable domain (outside the CDR3, taken from reference TRBV30 and TRBJ1-6): SQTIHQWPATLVQPVGSPLSLECTVEGTSNPNLYWYRQAAGRGLQLLFYSVGIGQISSEVPQNLSASRPQDRQFILSSKKLLLSDSGFYLCAWSADSYSPLHFGNGTRLTVT.

This chain links TRBV28 with TRBJ2-5; D possibly corresponds to TRBD2 (5 bases). The CDR3 sequence is 15 residues long. V lost 6 bases to trimming and J lost 1 base, with 15 bases between them. Germline CDR1 MDHEN, CDR2 SYDVKM. The CDR3 spells CASRRQRGPQETQYF. The CDR3 coding sequence is TGTGCCAGCAGGCGCCAAAGAGGGCCCCAAGAGACCCAGTACTTC. The full variable domain, with the rest looked up from reference TRBV28 and TRBJ2-5, is DVKVTQSSRYLVKRTGEKVFLECVQDMDHENMFWYRQDPGLGLRLIYFSYDVKMKEKGDIPEGYSVSREKKERFSLILESASTNQTSMYLCASRRQRGPQETQYFGPGTRLLVL.

The chain has TRBV27 and TRBJ1-3; D call uncertain. This CDR3 is 13 amino acids long. Trimming removed 0 bases at V and 4 bases at J, with 4 bases between. Germline CDR1 and CDR2: MNHEY and SMNVEV (reference sequence). The CDR3, as DNA: TGTGCCAGCAGTTTATCGATGGGAAACACCATATATTTT. Its translation is CASSLSMGNTIYF.

This clone was observed at least ten times. The V gene is TRBV11-2, the J gene TRBJ2-6; D remains ambiguous. This CDR3 has 17 residues. CDR1 and CDR2 from the germline V gene are SGHAT and FQNNGV. Trimming took off 2 bases at V and 0 bases at J, with 11 bases between the two ends. The CDR3 region has the DNA TGTGCCAGCAGCTTAAATCCTTTATCCTCTGGGGCCAACGTCCTGACTTTC. As protein: CASSLNPLSSGANVLTF.

This clone was recorded a few times. This sequence joins TRBV29-1 and TRBJ2-5, with no clear D. V was shortened by 5 bases and J by 4 bases, with 5 bases between the two germline ends. This CDR3 spans 10 amino acids. Looked up from germline, CDR1 is SQVTM and CDR2 is ANQGSEA. This CDR3 is CSVSRETQYF. CDR3 nucleotide sequence: TGCAGCGTTAGTCGAGAGACCCAGTACTTC.

This clone came up a few times. This chain joins TRBV6-2 or TRBV6-3 and TRBJ2-7; 7 bases agree with TRBD2. This CDR3 spans 15 amino acids. With 0 bases clipped from V and 5 bases from J, the junction kept 7 bases outside the gene matches. Germline V CDR1 and CDR2: MNHEY, SVGEGT. The CDR3 nucleotides are TGTGCCAGCAGTTACTCAGGTAGCGGGTCGGACGAGCAGTACTTC. Translating it yields CASSYSGSGSDEQYF.

This clone was observed a few times. The chain employs TRBV27 and TRBJ2-7, with 7 nucleotides matching TRBD2. The germline V gene encodes CDR1 MNHEY and CDR2 SMNVEV (reference sequence). This CDR3 is built from 15 residues. Trimming at V came to 2 bases and at J to 4 bases, leaving 8 bases not matched to a gene. CDR3 sequence: CASSLRSSGFYEQYF. CDR3 nucleotide sequence: TGTGCCAGCAGTTTACGGTCTAGCGGATTTTACGAGCAGTACTTC.

This chain connects TRBV18 to TRBJ2-1; 9 nucleotides line up with TRBD2. This CDR3 contains 14 residues. The V and J ends lost 5 bases and 7 bases, in that order; junction bases with no gene match: 6. Germline lookup yields CDR1 KGHSH and CDR2 LQKENI. CDR3 nucleotides: TGTGCCAGCTCAGGAGGCGGGAGGGGTAATGAGCAGTTCTTC. As protein: CASSGGGRGNEQFF.

The rearrangement joins TRBV12-3 or TRBV12-4 to TRBJ1-3; no reliable D call. Trimming stripped 4 bases from V and 0 bases from J, with 7 bases between. The CDR3 runs 14 residues. The CDR3 protein is CASSSGFSGNTIYF. CDR3 nucleotides: TGTGCCAGCAGTTCAGGTTTCTCTGGAAACACCATATATTTT.